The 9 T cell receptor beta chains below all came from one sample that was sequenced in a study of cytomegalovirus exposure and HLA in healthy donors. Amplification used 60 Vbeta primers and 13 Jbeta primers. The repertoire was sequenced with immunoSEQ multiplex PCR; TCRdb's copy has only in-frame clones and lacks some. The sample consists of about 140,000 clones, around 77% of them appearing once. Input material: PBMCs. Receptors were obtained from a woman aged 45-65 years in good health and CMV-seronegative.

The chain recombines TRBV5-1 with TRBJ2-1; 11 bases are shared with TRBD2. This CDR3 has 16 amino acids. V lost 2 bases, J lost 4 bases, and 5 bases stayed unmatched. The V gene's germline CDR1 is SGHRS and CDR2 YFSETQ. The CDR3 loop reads CASSLQTSGGYNEQFF. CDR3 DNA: TGCGCCAGCAGCTTACAAACTAGCGGGGGATACAATGAGCAGTTCTTC.

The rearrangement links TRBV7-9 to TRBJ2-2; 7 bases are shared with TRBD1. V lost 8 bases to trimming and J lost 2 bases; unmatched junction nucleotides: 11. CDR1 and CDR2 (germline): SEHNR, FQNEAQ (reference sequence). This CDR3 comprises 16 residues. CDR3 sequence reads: CASRSEGTANTGELFF. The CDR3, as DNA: TGTGCCAGCCGCAGTGAAGGGACAGCCAACACCGGGGAGCTGTTTTTT.

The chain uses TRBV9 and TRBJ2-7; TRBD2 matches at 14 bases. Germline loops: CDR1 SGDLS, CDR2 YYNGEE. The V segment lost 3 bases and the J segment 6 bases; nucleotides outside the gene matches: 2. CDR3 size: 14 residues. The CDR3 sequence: CASSATSGGAEQYF. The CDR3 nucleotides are TGTGCCAGCAGCGCGACTAGCGGGGGGGCCGAGCAGTACTTC.

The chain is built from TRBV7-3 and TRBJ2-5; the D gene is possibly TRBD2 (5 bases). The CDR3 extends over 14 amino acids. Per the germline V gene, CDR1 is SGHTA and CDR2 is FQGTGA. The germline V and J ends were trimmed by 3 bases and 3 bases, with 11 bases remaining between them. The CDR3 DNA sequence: TGTGCCAGCAGCTTCCTCGGGGTAAAAGAGACCCAGTACTTC. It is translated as CASSFLGVKETQYF.

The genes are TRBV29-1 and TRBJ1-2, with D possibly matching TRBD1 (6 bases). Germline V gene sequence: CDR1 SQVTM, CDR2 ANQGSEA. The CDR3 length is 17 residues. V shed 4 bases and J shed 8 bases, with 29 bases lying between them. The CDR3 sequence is CSVAKGDFGGATGGYTF. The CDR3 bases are TGCAGCGTTGCAAAGGGAGATTTTGGGGGCGCGACCGGGGGCTACACCTTC.

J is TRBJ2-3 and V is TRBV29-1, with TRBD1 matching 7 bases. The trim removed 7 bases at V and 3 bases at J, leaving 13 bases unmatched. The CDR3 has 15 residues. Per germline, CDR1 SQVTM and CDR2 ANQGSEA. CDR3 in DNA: TGCAGCGCCGTCGGAGACAGGGAAAAAACAGATACGCAGTATTTT. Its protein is CSAVGDREKTDTQYF.

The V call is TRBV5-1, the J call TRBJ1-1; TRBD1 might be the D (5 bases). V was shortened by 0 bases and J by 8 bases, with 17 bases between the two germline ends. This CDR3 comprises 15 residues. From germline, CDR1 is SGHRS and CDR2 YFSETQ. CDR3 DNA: TGCGCCAGCAGCTTGGGTGGGGCCCTACCTCCGGAAGCTTTCTTT. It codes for CASSLGGALPPEAFF.

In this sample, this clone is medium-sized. The DNA of the CDR3 is TGTGCCAGCAGCAAGGGCCCCTGGGGCGCGAACACCGGGGAGCTGTTTTTT. It codes for CASSKGPWGANTGELFF. V and J are TRBV21-1 and TRBJ2-2; TRBD1 was called by the table and not checked on the DNA. TRBV21-1 is classified as a pseudogene. The CDR3 loop spans 17 amino acids.

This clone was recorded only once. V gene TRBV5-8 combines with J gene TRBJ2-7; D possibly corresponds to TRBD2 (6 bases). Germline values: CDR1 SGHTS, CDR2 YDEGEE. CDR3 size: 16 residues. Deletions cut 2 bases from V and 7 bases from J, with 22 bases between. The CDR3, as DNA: TGTGCCAGCAGCTTCGGTGGAGGGAACCCGATAAGGGAGCAGTACTTC. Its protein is CASSFGGGNPIREQYF.